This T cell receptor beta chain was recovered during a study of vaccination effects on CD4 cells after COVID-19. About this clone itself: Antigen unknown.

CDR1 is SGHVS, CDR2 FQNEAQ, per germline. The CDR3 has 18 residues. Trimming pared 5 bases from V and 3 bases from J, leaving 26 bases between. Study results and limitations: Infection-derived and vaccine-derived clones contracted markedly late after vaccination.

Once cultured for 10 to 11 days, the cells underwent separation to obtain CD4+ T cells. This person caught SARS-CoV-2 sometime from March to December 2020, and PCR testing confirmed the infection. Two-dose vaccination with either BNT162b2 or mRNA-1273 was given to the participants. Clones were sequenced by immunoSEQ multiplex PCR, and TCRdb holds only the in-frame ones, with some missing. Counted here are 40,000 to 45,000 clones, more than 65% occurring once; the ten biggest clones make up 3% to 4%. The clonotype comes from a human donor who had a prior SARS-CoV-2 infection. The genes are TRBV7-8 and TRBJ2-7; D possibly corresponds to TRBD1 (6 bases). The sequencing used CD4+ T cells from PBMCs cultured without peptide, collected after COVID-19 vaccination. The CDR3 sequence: CASSVYGTRDTRNYEQYF. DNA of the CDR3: TGTGCCAGCAGCGTCTATGGGACCCGGGACACCCGAAACTACGAGCAGTACTTC.